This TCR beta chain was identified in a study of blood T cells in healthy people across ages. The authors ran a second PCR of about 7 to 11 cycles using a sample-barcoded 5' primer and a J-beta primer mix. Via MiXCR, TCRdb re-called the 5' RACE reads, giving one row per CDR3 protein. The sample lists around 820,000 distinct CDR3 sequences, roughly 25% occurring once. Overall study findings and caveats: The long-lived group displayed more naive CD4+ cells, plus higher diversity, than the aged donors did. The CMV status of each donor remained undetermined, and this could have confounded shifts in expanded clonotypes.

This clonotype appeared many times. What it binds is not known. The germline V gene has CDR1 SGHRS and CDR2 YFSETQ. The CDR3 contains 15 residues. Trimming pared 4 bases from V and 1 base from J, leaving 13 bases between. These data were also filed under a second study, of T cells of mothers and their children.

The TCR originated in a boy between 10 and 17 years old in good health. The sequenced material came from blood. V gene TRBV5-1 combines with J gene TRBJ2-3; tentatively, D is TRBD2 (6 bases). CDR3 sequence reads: CASSPGTLRTDTQYF. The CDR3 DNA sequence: TGCGCCAGCAGCCCGGGGACTCTTCGCACAGATACGCAGTATTTT.